This entry lists 32 T cell receptor beta chains sequenced from one sample in a study of regulatory T cells in long-lasting Graves disease. Sequencing libraries for TCR beta were prepared with iRepertoire HTBI primers and Arm-PCR of CDR3 regions. MiXCR was run by TCRdb on the multiplex PCR reads, yielding one entry per CDR3 protein. This table has some 400,000 distinct CDR3 sequences, approximately 15% appearing once. Specified time point: newly diagnosed GD, antithyroid drugs for less than 3 months. The TCR library was made from RNA extracted from PBMCs. The same sample was also studied in work on T cells in Graves' hyperthyroidism and ophthalmopathy.

This specimen consisted of peripheral blood mononuclear cells (PBMCs), obtained at new diagnosis, from a patient treated with antithyroid drugs. These receptor sequences come from a woman aged 25 to 39 with Graves disease.

For this clonotype: A much larger clone lies one base from this, so it may be a read error. It is likely a read error, because the conserved phenylalanine at the end of the CDR3 is missing. The chain links TRBV7-3 to TRBJ2-3; TRBD2 matches at 9 bases. V dropped 5 bases and J dropped 4; count of bases not matched to a gene: 4. The CDR3 has 14 amino acids. Germline CDR1 SGHTA, CDR2 FQGTGA. CDR3 region: CASSLSGSADTQYY. The CDR3, as DNA: TGTGCCAGCAGCCTTAGCGGGAGCGCAGATACGCAGTATTAT.

This clonotype has ten or more counts. The chain is built from TRBV12-3 or TRBV12-4 and TRBJ2-3, with 9 bases aligning to TRBD2. The CDR3 spans 17 residues. V lost 6 bases and J lost 5; bases outside the gene matches: 15. CDR3 amino acids: CASSPVRVAGEVDTQYF. The CDR3 region has the DNA TGTGCCAGCAGCCCCGTTCGGGTAGCGGGAGAGGTAGATACGCAGTATTTT.

The V and J genes are TRBV12-3 or TRBV12-4 and TRBJ1-2; D is unclear. This CDR3 region has 14 residues. V was cut by 10 bases and J by 5 bases, with 20 bases left in between. The CDR3 bases are TGTGCCAACAGCGTTCGCCCGGTCGCATATGGCTACACCTTC. Protein sequence: CANSVRPVAYGYTF.

This clonotype has more than one count but fewer than ten. This chain connects TRBV5-4 to TRBJ2-7; possibly TRBD1 for D (6 bases). Germline-derived CDR1 and CDR2 are SGHNT and YYREEE (reference sequence). V was shortened by 3 bases and J by 2 bases, with 15 bases between the two germline ends. The CDR3 totals 15 residues. The CDR3 spells CASSSPGRGTYEQYF. Written as DNA, the CDR3 is TGTGCCAGCAGCTCGCCTGGAAGGGGGACCTACGAGCAGTACTTC.

The chain employs TRBV5-1 and TRBJ2-2; no clear D gene. V lost 3 bases and J lost 3, with 12 bases in between. The CDR3 is made up of 15 amino acids. The germline CDR1 and CDR2 sequences are SGHRS and YFSETQ. The CDR3 loop reads CASSSARPHTGELFF. The CDR3 coding sequence is TGCGCCAGCAGCTCGGCCAGACCCCACACCGGGGAGCTGTTTTTT. Combining the CDR3 with reference TRBV5-1 and TRBJ2-2 gives the whole variable domain KAGVTQTPRYLIKTRGQQVTLSCSPISGHRSVSWYQQTPGQGLQFLFEYFSETQRNKGNFPGRFSGRQFSNSRSEMNVSTLELGDSALYLCASSSARPHTGELFFGEGSRLTVL.

Regarding this clonotype: One junction end does not reproduce the germline sequence, and a read error may be involved. The chain is built from TRBV9 and TRBJ1-1; D is uncertain. The CDR3 contains 14 residues. CDR1 and CDR2 from the germline V gene are SGDLS and YYNGEE. CDR3 loop: CANSLGTANTEAFF. The CDR3 nucleotides are TGTGCCAACAGCCTCGGAACAGCTAACACTGAAGCTTTCTTT.

This clonotype was recorded many times. CDR3 coding DNA: TGTGCCAGCAGCCAAGGGGTCGGAGCGTTTCGCTACGAGCAGTACTTC. Its protein product is CASSQGVGAFRYEQYF. The chain couples TRBV3-1 to TRBJ2-7; D uncertain. From germline, CDR1 is LGHDT and CDR2 YNNKEL (reference sequence). CDR3 length: 16 amino acids. The V end was cut by 1 base, the J end by 3 bases, with 16 bases between.

This clonotype was seen repeatedly, ten times or more. The chain employs TRBV10-3 and TRBJ1-4; no definite D call. This CDR3 comprises 14 residues. The germline V gene has CDR1 ENHRY and CDR2 SYGVKD. V was trimmed by 2 bases and J by 6 bases, leaving 10 bases between them. CDR3 DNA: TGTGCCATCAGTGAGAGGAAGACGCATGAAAAACTGTTTTTT. Amino acids: CAISERKTHEKLFF.

This clonotype occurred many times. The V gene is TRBV28, the J gene TRBJ1-1, with unresolved D. V was trimmed by 4 bases and J by 0 bases, leaving 12 bases between them. The CDR3 has 15 residues. Germline loops: CDR1 MDHEN, CDR2 SYDVKM. CDR3 bases: TGTGCCAGCAGTTACCGAGCCGGCATGAACACTGAAGCTTTCTTT. It specifies CASSYRAGMNTEAFF.

This clonotype was observed many times. The germline gene is not matched at one end of the junction; a read error may be the cause. V is TRBV5-1 and J is TRBJ1-2; a weak D match, TRBD1 (5 bases). The CDR3 has 14 residues. Germline V gene sequence: CDR1 SGHRS, CDR2 YFSETQ. DNA of the CDR3: TGTGCCAGCAGCTTGGGGGACTTGGGCTATGGCTACACCTTC. Translated, it gives CASSLGDLGYGYTF.

This clonotype was detected a few times. The CDR3 region is CASSYGGTGDLEQYF. CDR3 in DNA: TGTGCCAGCAGTTACGGGGGGACGGGGGATCTCGAGCAGTACTTC. V gene TRBV6-9 combines with J gene TRBJ2-7, with TRBD2 identical over 7 bases. The CDR3 totals 15 residues. CDR1 is MNHGY and CDR2 is SVAAGI in the germline V gene. V was pared by 3 bases and J by 6 bases, with 11 bases of the junction left unmatched.

There are many counts of this clonotype. V gene TRBV18 combines with J gene TRBJ2-7, with D unclear. The CDR3 sequence is 13 residues long. V was pared by 5 bases and J by 7 bases, with 15 bases between. Per the germline V gene, CDR1 is KGHSH and CDR2 is LQKENI. CDR3: CASSTARREEQYF. Here the CDR3 DNA reads TGTGCCAGCTCAACGGCCCGGCGAGAGGAGCAGTACTTC.

The sample holds many counts of this clonotype. This chain uses TRBV28 with TRBJ2-7; D may be TRBD1 (6 bases). Germline values: CDR1 MDHEN, CDR2 SYDVKM. Deletions cut 7 bases from V and 7 bases from J, with 17 bases between. CDR3 length: 13 amino acids. CDR3 sequence (DNA): TGTGCCAGCAACTCCAACAGGGTGCGGGAGCAGTACTTC. Translation gives CASNSNRVREQYF.

The table lists this clonotype with a few counts. The chain uses TRBV7-9 and TRBJ2-6; unclear D gene. This CDR3 spans 19 amino acids. The V gene's germline CDR1 is SEHNR and CDR2 FQNEAQ (reference sequence). Trimming stripped 7 bases from V and 0 bases from J, with 22 bases between. The CDR3 protein is CASIIQGYRADSGANVLTF. CDR3 coding DNA: TGTGCCAGCATCATCCAAGGGTATCGGGCTGACTCTGGGGCCAACGTCCTGACTTTC.

This clonotype showed up many times. CDR3: CAISERQDFWPQHF. CDR3 bases: TGTGCCATCAGTGAGAGGCAGGACTTTTGGCCCCAGCATTTT. The chain carries TRBV10-3 and TRBJ1-5, with D unclear. Germline CDR1 reads ENHRY; CDR2 reads SYGVKD. The CDR3 spans 14 residues. The V gene lost 2 bases and the J gene lost 9 bases, with 14 bases spanning the gap.

This clonotype occurred a few times. The V gene is TRBV7-3, the J gene TRBJ2-2; 12 nucleotides agree with TRBD2. This CDR3 has 20 amino acids. The V gene end was trimmed by 1 base and the J gene end by 0 bases; junction bases not matched to a gene: 9. Germline values: CDR1 SGHTA, CDR2 FQGTGA. The CDR3 here is CASSLIRTSGVDANTGELFF. CDR3 DNA sequence: TGTGCCAGCAGCTTAATACGGACTAGCGGGGTCGATGCGAACACCGGGGAGCTGTTTTTT. The full variable domain, completed using reference TRBV7-3 and TRBJ2-2, is GAGVSQTPSNKVTEKGKYVELRCDPISGHTALYWYRQSLGQGPEFLIYFQGTGAADDSGLPNDRFFAVRPEGSVSTLKIQRTERGDSAVYLCASSLIRTSGVDANTGELFFGEGSRLTVL.

This clonotype was seen at least ten times. This chain uses TRBV7-9 with TRBJ2-1; D remains unclear. Looked up from germline, CDR1 is SEHNR and CDR2 is FQNEAQ (reference sequence). The CDR3 is made up of 13 amino acids. V was trimmed by 2 bases and J by 5 bases, leaving 7 bases between them. In nucleotides, the CDR3 is TGTGCCAGCAGCTTACCACCTAACAATGAGCAGTTCTTC. Translated: CASSLPPNNEQFF.

In its sample, this clonotype was seen many times. This chain links TRBV29-1 with TRBJ2-3, with D perhaps TRBD2 (6 bases). V lost 3 bases and J lost 1, with 17 bases in between. Germline values: CDR1 SQVTM, CDR2 ANQGSEA. The CDR3 is made up of 16 amino acids. Written as DNA, the CDR3 is TGCAGCGTTGACCGGGGACTCGGCATGGGCACAGATACGCAGTATTTT. Protein sequence: CSVDRGLGMGTDTQYF.

This clonotype came up a few times. This rearrangement joins TRBV18 to TRBJ2-2, with TRBD2 identical over 15 bases. V lost 2 bases and J lost 4; bases outside the gene matches: 8. CDR3 size: 19 residues. Germline loops: CDR1 KGHSH, CDR2 LQKENI. Here the CDR3 reads CASSPMRTSGRAATGELFF. The CDR3, as DNA: TGTGCCAGCTCACCAATGAGGACTAGCGGGAGGGCCGCCACCGGGGAGCTGTTTTTT.

The J gene is TRBJ2-1, the V gene TRBV27, with 7 bases identical to TRBD2. From germline, CDR1 is MNHEY and CDR2 SMNVEV (reference sequence). V lost 8 bases and J lost 0; bases outside the gene matches: 13. The CDR3 loop spans 17 amino acids. The CDR3 reads CASGRRSGTGSYNEQFF. In DNA form, the CDR3 reads TGTGCCAGCGGGAGGCGGAGCGGGACTGGCTCCTACAATGAGCAGTTCTTC.

This clonotype was detected only a few times. This chain links TRBV4-1 with TRBJ2-5; 7 nucleotides match TRBD2. The junction had 9 bases not matched to a gene; V was cut back by 0 bases and J by 5 bases. This CDR3 is built from 16 residues. Germline CDR1 MGHRA, CDR2 YSYEKL. The CDR3 DNA reads TGCGCCAGCAGCCAAGATCCAATAGCGGGTCGGGAGACCCAGTACTTC. Translating it yields CASSQDPIAGRETQYF.

This clonotype was detected ten times or more. The gene calls are TRBV28 and TRBJ1-5, with D uncertain. This CDR3 spans 16 amino acids. Germline loops: CDR1 MDHEN, CDR2 SYDVKM. V lost 1 base to trimming and J lost 2 bases, with 12 bases between them. This CDR3 reads CASSLYIRDGNQPQHF. As DNA, the CDR3 is TGTGCCAGCAGTTTATATATTAGGGATGGCAATCAGCCCCAGCATTTT.

This clonotype was counted many times. This chain uses TRBV4-1 with TRBJ2-7; D ambiguous. Trimming pared 1 base from V and 0 bases from J, leaving 10 bases between. Per the germline V gene, CDR1 is MGHRA and CDR2 is YSYEKL. The CDR3 spans 15 residues. CDR3 sequence (DNA): TGCGCCAGCAGCCAAGCGAAGGGCGTCTCCTACGAGCAGTACTTC. This sequence encodes CASSQAKGVSYEQYF.

This clonotype was detected many times. For the CDR3, the DNA is TGTGCCAGCAGTTGGGACAGGGACGTTGCTTTCTTT. Translation gives CASSWDRDVAFF. The V and J genes are TRBV27 and TRBJ1-1; 9 nucleotides line up with TRBD1. Germline V gene sequence: CDR1 MNHEY, CDR2 SMNVEV (reference sequence). The CDR3 contains 12 residues. The V segment lost 4 bases and the J segment 11 bases; nucleotides outside the gene matches: 5.

This clonotype has at least ten counts. V and J are TRBV6-2 or TRBV6-3 and TRBJ2-1, with 11 bases identical to TRBD2. The CDR3 totals 13 residues. V lost 8 bases to trimming and J lost 10 bases; unmatched junction nucleotides: 7. CDR1 MNHEY and CDR2 SVGEGT come from the germline V gene. DNA for the CDR3: TGTGCCAGCGAAATAGCGGGAGGGTACGAGCAGTTCTTC. Translated, it gives CASEIAGGYEQFF.

This clonotype was seen many times. CDR3 amino acids: CASSLSILAGETQYF. CDR3 coding DNA: TGTGCCAGCAGTTTATCGATTCTAGCAGGAGAGACCCAGTACTTC. This chain uses TRBV27 with TRBJ2-5; a weak D match, TRBD2 (5 bases). The germline V and J ends were trimmed by 0 bases and 4 bases, with 12 bases remaining between them. CDR1 is MNHEY and CDR2 is SMNVEV in the germline V gene (reference sequence). There are 15 residues in the CDR3.

This clonotype was counted a few times. The chain combines TRBV29-1 with TRBJ2-3; TRBD1 matches 12 bases. The V gene's germline CDR1 is SQVTM and CDR2 ANQGSEA. Trimming at V came to 7 bases and at J to 3 bases, leaving 11 bases not matched to a gene. The CDR3 contains 16 residues. The CDR3 nucleotides read TGCAGCGCCTCCGGGACAGGGGGCGCCGGGACAGATACGCAGTATTTT. Protein product: CSASGTGGAGTDTQYF.

This clonotype has a handful of counts. The V gene is TRBV5-1, the J gene TRBJ2-5, with D uncertain. The CDR3 contains 15 residues. Germline CDR1 SGHRS, CDR2 YFSETQ. Trimming removed 1 base from V and 5 bases from J, with 15 bases in between. The CDR3 loop is CASSLKAQRWETQYF. CDR3 nucleotides: TGCGCCAGCAGCTTGAAGGCTCAGAGGTGGGAGACCCAGTACTTC.

This clonotype has ten or more counts. This sequence joins TRBV19 and TRBJ2-3; weak D call: TRBD1 (5 bases). Per the germline V gene, CDR1 is LNHDA and CDR2 is SQIVND (reference sequence). Trimming pared 3 bases from V and 14 bases from J, leaving 12 bases between. The CDR3 is made up of 11 amino acids. CDR3 in amino acids: CASSIGRAVYF. As DNA, the CDR3 is TGTGCCAGTAGTATTGGCAGGGCGGTGTATTTT.

This clonotype has a count of ten or more. This chain uses TRBV19 with TRBJ1-1; D call uncertain. Germline assignment: CDR1 LNHDA and CDR2 SQIVND (reference sequence). V was cut by 3 bases and J by 4 bases, with 12 bases left in between. The CDR3 contains 14 residues. This chain's CDR3 is CASSIRGRPTEAFF. The CDR3 DNA is TGTGCCAGTAGTATCCGTGGTCGGCCCACTGAAGCTTTCTTT.

This clonotype has ten or more counts. CDR3 residues: CASSRGLAAETQYF. CDR3 DNA: TGTGCCAGCAGCCGGGGACTAGCGGCAGAGACCCAGTACTTC. V gene TRBV28 combines with J gene TRBJ2-5, with 11 bases identical to TRBD2. From germline, CDR1 is MDHEN and CDR2 SYDVKM. The CDR3 runs 14 residues. The V and J ends lost 6 bases and 4 bases, in that order; junction bases with no gene match: 4.

On this clonotype: Just one base apart from a much larger clone, this may be a read error. V usage is TRBV12-3 or TRBV12-4 and J usage is TRBJ2-1; unclear D gene. Trimming shortened V by 7 bases and J by 13 bases, and 26 bases separated the two germline ends. The length of the CDR3 is 15 residues. CDR3 sequence reads: CASTLGPVVKNIQFF. The CDR3 DNA follows: TGTGCCAGCACTCTCGGGCCAGTAGTCAAAAACATTCAGTTCTTC.